This T cell receptor beta chain was observed in a study of T cells after posttransplantation cyclophosphamide. Regarding the study as a whole: TRB overlap between skin or GI tissue T cells and blood was limited. Donor-recipient repertoire similarity was low at 1-2 months, rising over year one. Recipient CMV seropositivity and CMV reactivation strongly tracked TRB clonality.

The CDR3 extends over 15 amino acids. With 2 bases removed from V and 6 bases from J, the gap between germline ends came to 16 bases. Germline-derived CDR1 and CDR2 are SGHTA and FQGNSA. Method: immunoSEQ multiplex PCR; TCRdb's copy keeps in-frame clones and lacks some. Of about 52,000 clones detected, roughly 94% appear once; the ten largest clones hold about 3%. A remark on this clone: The target antigen is unknown.

The rearrangement joins TRBV7-2 to TRBJ1-1; D might be TRBD1 (6 bases). This receptor was identified in a woman aged 25-40 years in good health and a related stem cell transplant donor. Sequencing was carried out using PBMCs. CDR3 sequence: CASSLYRGAGAEAFF. For the CDR3, the DNA is TGTGCCAGCAGCTTATATCGGGGGGCGGGGGCTGAAGCTTTCTTT.